This entry lists 9 T cell receptor beta chains sequenced from one sample in a study of cytomegalovirus exposure and HLA in healthy donors (dated 2017 in TCRdb). Libraries came from the immunoSEQ multiplex PCR assay. For the multiplex PCR, a mixture combining 60 forward primers for TCR Vbeta segments and 13 reverse primers for TCR Jbeta segments was used. Imported from immuneACCESS, the table was reduced by TCRdb to in-frame sequences with V and J called. These copies leave out some clones; in studies compared against another copy, an unresolved V gene accounts for under half, and the cause of the remainder is not known. This sample lists approximately 97,000 clones; 73% were detected once. In total, the top ten clones hold more than 3% of the sample. Sequenced input: PBMCs. Every receptor here comes from a man in his forties in good health and CMV-seronegative.

The chain employs TRBV5-6 and TRBJ2-7, with D perhaps matching TRBD1 (6 bases). The V gene's germline CDR1 is SGHDT and CDR2 YYEEEE. This CDR3 contains 15 residues. The V gene lost 6 bases and the J gene lost 3 bases, with 19 bases spanning the gap. DNA of the CDR3: TGTGCCAGCACCCCCTCAAATCCAGGGGTCTACGAGCAGTACTTC. This sequence encodes CASTPSNPGVYEQYF.

The V and J genes are TRBV15 and TRBJ2-7; possible D gene TRBD1, 6 bases. This CDR3 contains 15 residues. The ends were cut back, 3 bases at V and 0 bases at J, with 12 bases in the middle. Germline V gene sequence: CDR1 LNHNV, CDR2 YYDKDF (reference sequence). CDR3 residues: CATSRLRTVSYEQYF. CDR3 DNA: TGTGCCACCAGCAGGCTCCGGACAGTCTCCTACGAGCAGTACTTC.

The chain joins TRBV19 to TRBJ1-2; 7 bases map to TRBD1. Looked up from germline, CDR1 is LNHDA and CDR2 is SQIVND (reference sequence). This CDR3 is 13 amino acids long. The J segment lost 5 bases and the V segment lost 11 bases, leaving 11 bases of the junction unmatched. CDR3 protein: CASGGHKGYGYTF. DNA for the CDR3: TGTGCCTCAGGGGGACATAAGGGGTATGGCTACACCTTC. The full variable domain, rest sourced from reference TRBV19 and TRBJ1-2, is DGGITQSPKYLFRKEGQNVTLSCEQNLNHDAMYWYRQDPGQGLRLIYYSQIVNDFQKGDIAEGYSVSREKKESFPLTVTSAQKNPTAFYLCASGGHKGYGYTFGSGTRLTVV.

The J gene is TRBJ2-2, the V gene TRBV6-5; TRBD1 aligns across 7 bases. The CDR3 length is 13 residues. Germline CDR1 reads MNHEY; CDR2 reads SVGAGI. After removal of 7 bases from V and 5 bases from J, the junction contained 4 bases not matched to a gene. CDR3 loop: CASIRQGTGELFF. DNA of the CDR3: TGTGCCAGCATCCGACAGGGAACCGGGGAGCTGTTTTTT.

The chain has TRBV28 and TRBJ2-1; 10 nucleotides match TRBD2. With 10 bases clipped from V and 0 bases from J, the junction kept 6 bases outside the gene matches. This CDR3 is built from 15 residues. The germline V gene encodes CDR1 MDHEN and CDR2 SYDVKM. Written as DNA, the CDR3 is TGTGCCACTATTCTAGCGGGGGTCTCCTACAATGAGCAGTTCTTC. Residues: CATILAGVSYNEQFF. Full variable domain (outside the CDR3, taken from reference TRBV28 and TRBJ2-1): DVKVTQSSRYLVKRTGEKVFLECVQDMDHENMFWYRQDPGLGLRLIYFSYDVKMKEKGDIPEGYSVSREKKERFSLILESASTNQTSMYLCATILAGVSYNEQFFGPGTRLTVL.

The V gene is TRBV5-4, the J gene TRBJ2-2, with 9 bases aligning to TRBD2. V was pared by 0 bases and J by 7 bases, with 7 bases of the junction left unmatched. The CDR3 loop spans 16 amino acids. Looked up from germline, CDR1 is SGHNT and CDR2 is YYREEE (reference sequence). CDR3 sequence reads: CASSLASGAGGGELFF. CDR3 bases: TGTGCCAGCAGCTTGGCCAGCGGAGCGGGGGGCGGGGAGCTGTTTTTT.

This clone was observed a few times. J is TRBJ2-7 and V is TRBV11-2; D unresolved. Trimming left V 0 bases short and J 4 bases short, with 7 bases between. The CDR3 is made up of 13 amino acids. Germline V gene sequence: CDR1 SGHAT, CDR2 FQNNGV. The CDR3 DNA sequence: TGTGCCAGCAGCTTAGAACCCGGTTACGAGCAGTACTTC. Translating gives CASSLEPGYEQYF.

The chain joins TRBV5-6 to TRBJ1-4; D may be TRBD1 (6 bases). V was shortened by 0 bases and J by 6 bases, with 18 bases between the two germline ends. The CDR3 runs to 17 residues. Germline CDR1 SGHDT, CDR2 YYEEEE. CDR3 bases: TGTGCCAGCAGCTTGGCTGTCGCCGGGACAAAAGATGAAAAACTGTTTTTT. Translation: CASSLAVAGTKDEKLFF.

This clone was seen only a few times. The rearrangement links TRBV12-5 to TRBJ2-7, with D possibly matching TRBD2 (6 bases). In germline, CDR1 is LGHNT, CDR2 FRNRAP. CDR3 size: 15 residues. V lost 2 bases and J lost 2, with 13 bases in between. CDR3 nucleotide sequence: TGTGCTAGTGGTTTGACACCGGGAGCCGCCTACGAGCAGTACTTC. Translation: CASGLTPGAAYEQYF. Filled out from reference TRBV12-5 and TRBJ2-7, the complete variable domain reads DARVTQTPRHKVTEMGQEVTMRCQPILGHNTVFWYRQTMMQGLELLAYFRNRAPLDDSGMPKDRFSAEMPDATLATLKIQPSEPRDSAVYFCASGLTPGAAYEQYFGPGTRLTVT.